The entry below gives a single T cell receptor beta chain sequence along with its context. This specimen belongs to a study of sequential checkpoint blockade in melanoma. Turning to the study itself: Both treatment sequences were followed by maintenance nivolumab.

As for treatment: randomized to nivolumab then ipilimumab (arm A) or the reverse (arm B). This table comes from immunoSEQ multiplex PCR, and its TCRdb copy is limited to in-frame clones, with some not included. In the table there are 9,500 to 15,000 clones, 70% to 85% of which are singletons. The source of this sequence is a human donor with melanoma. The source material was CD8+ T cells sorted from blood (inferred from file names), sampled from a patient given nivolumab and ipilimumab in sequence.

The CDR3 DNA reads as TGTGCCAGCAGCTCCGTAGGGGGGGGCACTGAAGCTTTCTTT. Amino acids: CASSSVGGGTEAFF. The chain carries TRBV7-9 and TRBJ1-1, with a weak D call TRBD1 (6 bases). The CDR3 totals 14 residues. The germline V and J ends were trimmed by 4 bases and 4 bases, with 13 bases remaining between them. Germline assignment: CDR1 SEHNR and CDR2 FQNEAQ (reference sequence). The complete variable domain, with remaining parts taken from reference TRBV7-9 and TRBJ1-1, reads DTGVSQNPRHKITKRGQNVTFRCDPISEHNRLYWYRQTLGQGPEFLTYFQNEAQLEKSRLLSDRFSAERPKGSFSTLEIQRTEQGDSAMYLCASSSVGGGTEAFFGQGTRLTVV.